These T cell receptor beta chains were read from a single sample in a study of blood T cell repertoires in COVID-19. Some clones are missing from TCRdb's copy, which holds only in-frame ones; the method was immunoSEQ multiplex PCR. The repertoire includes 250,000 or so clones, around 90% of them detected once, and approximately 0.8% sits in the top ten. Sequencing was carried out using peripheral blood. The receptors stem from a man younger than 40 with COVID-19, enrolled during active disease. Both conserved end residues are part of each CDR3. D genes are given only for firm matches. Clone sizes are given selectively: once, few, many, or a class where the clone is expanded.

v_gene	j_gene	abundance	d_gene	CDR3nt	CDR3aa
TRBV10-3	TRBJ1-6	-	TRBD1	TGTGCCATCAGTGAGTCCGGCAGGGGGAATTCACCCCTCCACTTT	CAISESGRGNSPLHF
TRBV2	TRBJ1-6	-	-	TGTGCCAGCAGTGGGGCGGACACGAGCTCCTATAATTCACCCCTCCACTTT	CASSGADTSSYNSPLHF
TRBV5-6	TRBJ2-7	-	TRBD1	TGTGCCAGCAGCTTTCAGGGACAGGGTAGCCACGAGCAGTACTTC	CASSFQGQGSHEQYF
TRBV12-3/TRBV12-4	TRBJ1-1	once	-	TGTGCCAGCAGTTTTACTGAGAGGACTGAAGCTTTCTTT	CASSFTERTEAFF
TRBV11-2	TRBJ1-2	-	-	TGTGCCAGCAGCGCCACCCCCGGGACTCCCTATGGCTACACCTTC	CASSATPGTPYGYTF
TRBV29-1	TRBJ1-4	-	-	TGCAGCGTGGCCGGGACACAAGATAATGAAAAACTGTTTTTT	CSVAGTQDNEKLFF
TRBV5-1	TRBJ1-3	-	TRBD1	TGCGCCAGCAGCTTTGAACGACAGGGCAATGGAAACACCATATATTTT	CASSFERQGNGNTIYF
TRBV6-5	TRBJ1-2	-	-	TGTGCCAGCAGGCCACTGCCTCTAGGCTATGGCTACACCTTC	CASRPLPLGYGYTF
TRBV19	TRBJ2-7	-	TRBD2	TGTGCCAGTAGTATAGAGGCGGGGGGCTCCTACGAGCAGTACTTC	CASSIEAGGSYEQYF
TRBV7-2	TRBJ1-6	-	-	TGTGCCAGCAGCTGGATAGGGCCGGGGAATTCACCCCTCCACTTT	CASSWIGPGNSPLHF
TRBV18	TRBJ2-7	-	-	TGTGCCAGCTCACCATCGGAGGGCTACGAGCAGTACTTC	CASSPSEGYEQYF
TRBV11-2	TRBJ2-7	-	-	TGTGCCAGCAGCTTAGGGCAGAGGAACTACGAGCAGTACTTC	CASSLGQRNYEQYF
TRBV2	TRBJ2-3	-	-	TGTGCCAGCACCCCGAGGCTGCCGTGGATTAGCACAGATACGCAGTATTTT	CASTPRLPWISTDTQYF
TRBV19	TRBJ2-2	-	TRBD1	TGTGCCAGTAGTATCGGACAGGGTTTCGCCGGGGAGCTGTTTTTT	CASSIGQGFAGELFF
TRBV15	TRBJ1-1	once	TRBD1	TGTGCCACCAGCAGAGCCACAGGGGGAACTGAAGCTTTCTTT	CATSRATGGTEAFF
TRBV6-5	TRBJ1-1	-	TRBD1	TGTGCCAGCAGCCATACCGGGACAGCCAGTGAAGCTTTCTTT	CASSHTGTASEAFF
TRBV29-1	TRBJ2-3	-	TRBD2	TGCAGCGGAGCGGGGGGCGGGAGCACAGATACGCAGTATTTT	CSGAGGGSTDTQYF
TRBV12-3/TRBV12-4	TRBJ1-3	-	-	TGTGCCAGCAGTTTCGGGGTCGGAAACACCATATATTTT	CASSFGVGNTIYF
TRBV15	TRBJ1-3	-	-	TGTGCCACCAGCAGAGATCCCACAGGGTCGGTTTCGAACACCATATATTTT	CATSRDPTGSVSNTIYF
TRBV5-1	TRBJ1-4	-	TRBD1	TGCGCCAGCAGCTCAGACAGGGCGGGAACTAATGAAAAACTGTTTTTT	CASSSDRAGTNEKLFF
TRBV12-3/TRBV12-4	TRBJ1-2	-	-	TGTGCCAGCAGTCTCCACGGGATTGGAGGCTACACCTTC	CASSLHGIGGYTF
TRBV11-2	TRBJ1-2	-	TRBD1	TGTGCCAGCGGGGGACAGGGTGGGGGTGACTATGGCTACACCTTC	CASGGQGGGDYGYTF
TRBV2	TRBJ2-3	-	TRBD2	TGTGCCAGCAGCCAAGACGACTGGGCGGGGGGCACAGATACGCAGTATTTT	CASSQDDWAGGTDTQYF
TRBV6-1	TRBJ1-1	-	-	TGTGCCAGCAGTGAATCTTCAGTCCAGGGCTGGACCAAAGCTTTCTTT	CASSESSVQGWTKAFF
TRBV6-5	TRBJ1-1	-	TRBD1	TGTGCCAGCAGTTACCCGGCGGGGACAGGGGTCACTGAAGCTTTCTTT	CASSYPAGTGVTEAFF
TRBV6-5	TRBJ1-6	-	TRBD1	TGTGCCAGCAGTTACCAGGGGGATTCACCCCTCCACTTT	CASSYQGDSPLHF
TRBV6-1	TRBJ1-2	-	-	TGTGCCAGCAGTGAGACGCTGGCAGATTCGACTCTCTATGGCTACACCTTC	CASSETLADSTLYGYTF
TRBV5-1	TRBJ2-3	-	-	TGCGCCAGCAGCTTGTCAACGAGGGTAGGGATCACAGATACGCAGTATTTT	CASSLSTRVGITDTQYF
TRBV7-6	TRBJ1-6	-	-	TGTGCCAGCAGCTTAGTAAGTAGGGAAAGGGGATATCTGGGCTCACCCCTCCACTTT	CASSLVSRERGYLGSPLHF
TRBV6-5	TRBJ1-5	-	TRBD1	TGTGCCAGCAGGGACAGGGGAAGCAATCAGCCCCAGCATTTT	CASRDRGSNQPQHF
TRBV5-5	TRBJ1-2	-	TRBD1	TGTGCCAGCAGCTTGGCCCTGACAGGGTATAATGGCTACACCTTC	CASSLALTGYNGYTF
TRBV4-1	TRBJ2-1	-	-	TGCGCCAGCAGCCAAGATGCCTCGGACTATTCGAATGAGCAGTTCTTC	CASSQDASDYSNEQFF
TRBV5-1	TRBJ2-3	-	TRBD2	TGCGCCAGCAGCCGGGGACTAGCGGGGGGAGGAGATACGCAGTATTTT	CASSRGLAGGGDTQYF
TRBV3-1/TRBV3-2	TRBJ1-1	-	-	TGTGCCAGCAGCCAACAGGACGGGGGTGAAGCTTTCTTT	CASSQQDGGEAFF
TRBV5-1	TRBJ2-7	-	TRBD2	TGCGCCAGCAGCTCGGGACTAGCGGGGGGTGATGCCTTCCACGAGCAGTACTTC	CASSSGLAGGDAFHEQYF
TRBV19	TRBJ1-1	-	-	TGTGCCAGTAGTTCCTTTTGGGGGCCAAACACTGAAGCTTTCTTT	CASSSFWGPNTEAFF
TRBV6-5	TRBJ1-1	-	-	TGTGCCAGCAGTTACAATACAGGACAGCTAAATGAAGCTTTCTTT	CASSYNTGQLNEAFF
TRBV7-3	TRBJ2-3	-	TRBD1	TGTGCCAGCAGCTTAACGGGGGACAGCGCAGATACGCAGTATTTT	CASSLTGDSADTQYF
TRBV5-4	TRBJ1-3	-	TRBD1	TGTGCCAGCAGCTTGGGGGACAGATCTGGAAACACCATATATTTT	CASSLGDRSGNTIYF
TRBV6-5	TRBJ1-2	-	TRBD1	TGTGCCAGCAGTACCTTACCGGGACAGGGGGATGGCTACACCTTC	CASSTLPGQGDGYTF
TRBV11-2	TRBJ1-2	once	-	TGTGCCAGCAGCGCACCCCAGGGGTTTTATGGTGGCTACACCTTC	CASSAPQGFYGGYTF
TRBV6-1	TRBJ1-3	-	-	TGTGCCAGCAGTGAAGGGGCAGGGGCTGGAAACACCATATATTTT	CASSEGAGAGNTIYF
TRBV18	TRBJ1-6	once	-	TGTGCCAGCTCACCAACAGGGAAAGGTTCACCCCTCCACTTT	CASSPTGKGSPLHF
TRBV27	TRBJ2-7	-	TRBD1	TGTGCCAGCAGGGACAGGACCCGCCACTACGAGCAGTACTTC	CASRDRTRHYEQYF
TRBV16	TRBJ2-3	-	TRBD2	TGTGCCAGCAGCCAATCCGGAGCGGGGGGTGGTACGCAGTATTTT	CASSQSGAGGGTQYF
TRBV15	TRBJ1-2	-	-	TGTGCCACCGTTCCATCGAAAGCGGCTTACTATGGCTACACCTTC	CATVPSKAAYYGYTF
TRBV3-1/TRBV3-2	TRBJ2-3	-	-	TGTGCCAGCAGCCAAGGATCGGTAGCAGATACGCAGTATTTT	CASSQGSVADTQYF
TRBV3-1/TRBV3-2	TRBJ1-1	-	-	TGTGCCAGCAGCCAAGATCCAGGGAACACTGAAGCTTTCTTT	CASSQDPGNTEAFF
TRBV2	TRBJ2-2	-	TRBD2	TGTGCCAGCTCCGGGACTAGATACACCGGGGAGCTGTTTTTT	CASSGTRYTGELFF
TRBV29-1	TRBJ2-5	once	TRBD2	TGCAGCGTTGGACTAGCGGGGCAAGAGACCCAGTACTTC	CSVGLAGQETQYF
TRBV3-1/TRBV3-2	TRBJ2-2	-	TRBD2	TGTGCCAGCAGCCAGGGACTAGCGGGGGCCGCGAACACCGGGGAGCTGTTTTTT	CASSQGLAGAANTGELFF